A single sample gave rise to the 21 T cell receptor beta chains below, sequenced in a study of T cell responses to AZD1222 COVID-19 vaccine. The table came from immunoSEQ multiplex PCR; TCRdb's copy has only in-frame clones and leaves some out. The sample has 150,000 or so clones, roughly nine tenths seen once. The sequencing used peripheral blood, collected on day 0 of MenACWY control vaccination. These receptors originate from an adult in good health.

This chain joins TRBV1 and TRBJ2-5. TRBV1 is labeled a pseudogene. CDR3 size: 12 residues. Written as DNA, the CDR3 is TGCACCAGCAGCCAAGATGGGGAGACCCAGTACTTC. Translation gives CTSSQDGETQYF.

This clone was observed a handful of times. The chain uses TRBV5-1 and TRBJ1-2; D gene unclear. Germline loops: CDR1 SGHRS, CDR2 YFSETQ. Trimming took 5 bases from V and 4 from J, leaving 12 bases between them. The CDR3 is 13 amino acids. DNA of the CDR3: TGCGCCAGCAGTATTGACACCCCCTATGGCTACACCTTC. It translates to CASSIDTPYGYTF.

The V gene is TRBV18, the J gene TRBJ2-7; TRBD1 agrees at 7 bases. Germline assignment: CDR1 KGHSH and CDR2 LQKENI. With 6 bases clipped from V and 1 base from J, the junction kept 12 bases outside the gene matches. The CDR3 is 16 residues long. DNA for the CDR3: TGTGCCAGCTCCCTCCTCCCTATGGGACAGTCCTACGAGCAGTACTTC. As protein: CASSLLPMGQSYEQYF.

This chain connects TRBV6-4 to TRBJ2-2; the D is unclear. The V and J ends lost 5 bases and 0 bases respectively, with 10 bases between them. This CDR3 has 15 amino acids. Germline values: CDR1 MRHNA, CDR2 SNTAGT. This chain's CDR3 is CASSFEHANTGELFF. CDR3 sequence (DNA): TGTGCCAGCAGTTTTGAACACGCGAACACCGGGGAGCTGTTTTTT.

This rearrangement joins TRBV6-1 to TRBJ1-5; possible D gene TRBD1, 5 bases. The CDR3 runs to 16 residues. The V and J ends lost 2 bases and 3 bases respectively, with 14 bases between them. CDR1 is MNHNS, CDR2 SASEGT, per germline. CDR3 region: CASSEMWDPLNQPQHF. CDR3 DNA: TGTGCCAGCAGTGAAATGTGGGACCCCCTCAATCAGCCCCAGCATTTT.

This clone was found once. The chain employs TRBV28 and TRBJ2-4; no reliable D call. Per the germline V gene, CDR1 is MDHEN and CDR2 is SYDVKM. With 6 bases removed from V and 7 bases from J, the gap between germline ends came to 16 bases. The CDR3 length is 14 residues. The CDR3 spells CASSPPPPWNIQYF. DNA for the CDR3: TGTGCCAGCAGCCCGCCCCCCCCATGGAACATTCAGTACTTC.

This clone came up a few times. This sequence joins TRBV27 and TRBJ1-2, with a weak D call TRBD1 (6 bases). CDR1 is MNHEY, CDR2 SMNVEV, per germline (reference sequence). CDR3 length: 14 residues. Trimming took off 3 bases at V and 6 bases at J, with 14 bases between the two ends. In DNA, the CDR3 is TGTGCCAGCAGTTTCAGCAGGGGACTGAATGGCTACACCTTC. Protein product: CASSFSRGLNGYTF.

Here the CDR3 DNA reads TGTGCCAGCAGCTATATCAGGGGAGGGGAGCAGTACTTC. As protein: CASSYIRGGEQYF. This chain uses TRBV7-2 with TRBJ2-7, with TRBD2 as a possible D gene (7 bases). Germline CDR1 SGHTA, CDR2 FQGNSA. V shed 4 bases and J shed 7 bases, with 14 bases lying between them. The CDR3 contains 13 residues.

The V call is TRBV27, the J call TRBJ1-5, with unresolved D. In germline, CDR1 is MNHEY, CDR2 SMNVEV (reference sequence). V was trimmed by 3 bases and J by 4 bases, leaving 13 bases between them. CDR3 length equals 15 residues. The CDR3 spells CASSFGQSRNQPQHF. In DNA, the CDR3 is TGTGCCAGCAGTTTCGGGCAGTCGCGGAATCAGCCCCAGCATTTT.

This clone showed up just a few times. This same CDR3 is encoded by further DNA sequences in the sample. The chain joins TRBV5-1 to TRBJ1-4; 7 bases line up with TRBD1. Losses at the gene ends were 4 bases for V and 3 bases for J; bases not matched to a gene: 3. CDR3 length: 14 amino acids. The germline CDR1 and CDR2 sequences are SGHRS and YFSETQ. CDR3 nucleotides: TGCGCCAGCAGCCCGGGACAGCCTAATGAAAAACTGTTTTTT. This encodes CASSPGQPNEKLFF.

The V gene is TRBV11-2, the J gene TRBJ1-1; D is undetermined. The length of the CDR3 is 12 residues. V was clipped by 5 bases and J by 8 bases, with 12 bases between them. CDR1 is SGHAT and CDR2 is FQNNGV in the germline V gene. CDR3 DNA sequence: TGTGCCAGCAGCACCAGTACATCAGAAGCTTTCTTT. Protein sequence: CASSTSTSEAFF.

Regarding this clone: A read error may account for a junction end that differs from germline. This chain joins TRBV7-7 and TRBJ2-2; the D gene could be TRBD1 or TRBD2 (5 bases each). The CDR3 has 16 residues. Germline V CDR1 and CDR2: SSHAT, FNYEAQ (reference sequence). This chain's CDR3 is CASSLGSGTPRGELFF. The CDR3, as DNA: TGTGCTAGCAGCTTAGGGTCCGGGACCCCGCGTGGGGAGCTGTTTTTT.

The rearrangement joins TRBV6-2 or TRBV6-3 to TRBJ2-3, with D possibly being TRBD2 (6 bases). Between the trimmed V and J ends, which lost 6 bases and 1 base, there was a span of 20 bases. The length of the CDR3 is 17 residues. Germline V gene data show CDR1 as MNHEY and CDR2 as SVGEGT. The CDR3 DNA sequence: TGTGCCAGCAGCTCCTCTGCGGGGCGGGACGGCACAGATACGCAGTATTTT. As protein: CASSSSAGRDGTDTQYF.

V usage is TRBV3-1 (or the pseudogene TRBV3-2) and J usage is TRBJ1-3; weak D call: TRBD1 (5 bases). The germline gives CDR1 LGHDT, CDR2 YNNKEL (reference sequence). This CDR3 has 15 amino acids. The V end was cut by 4 bases, the J end by 4 bases, with 14 bases between. The CDR3 DNA sequence: TGTGCCAGCAGCCGGGGGGTACTTCAAGGAAACACCATATATTTT. This gives the protein CASSRGVLQGNTIYF.

The CDR3 DNA reads TGTGCCAGCAGCCAAACTAGCGGGGGGTATGAGACCCAGTACTTC. This codes for CASSQTSGGYETQYF. The J gene is TRBJ2-5, the V gene TRBV4-2; 12 bases agree with TRBD2. Trimming cost V 2 bases and J 5 bases; bases outside gene matches: 3. Germline V CDR1 and CDR2: LGHNA, YNFKEQ. The CDR3 runs 15 residues.

V usage is TRBV6-4 and J usage is TRBJ1-2; tentatively, D is TRBD1 (5 bases). Deletions cut 5 bases from V and 8 bases from J, with 15 bases between. Germline assignment: CDR1 MRHNA and CDR2 SNTAGT. This CDR3 contains 13 residues. CDR3 nucleotide sequence: TGTGCCAGCAGTCAGCGCACAGGAGGAGGCTACACCTTC. Protein sequence: CASSQRTGGGYTF.

The chain couples TRBV19 to TRBJ2-3, with 10 bases lining up with TRBD1. Trimming took 6 bases from V and 3 from J; bases not matched to a gene: 6. Germline V lookup: CDR1 LNHDA, CDR2 SQIVND (reference sequence). The CDR3 sequence is 15 residues long. CDR3 bases: TGTGCCAGTAGCGGCAGGACAGGGGGTACAGATACGCAGTATTTT. Amino acids: CASSGRTGGTDTQYF.

The gene calls are TRBV6-5 and TRBJ1-5; D not resolved. Germline V gene lookup returns CDR1 MNHEY and CDR2 SVGAGI. V shed 2 bases and J shed 2 bases, with 13 bases lying between them. The CDR3 totals 16 residues. CDR3 bases: TGTGCCAGCAGTTACCGGTTTGGTGGGGGCAATCAGCCCCAGCATTTT. Its protein is CASSYRFGGGNQPQHF.

DNA for the CDR3: TGCGCCAGCAGCTTGGCAGGGGGGGCGTCCTACAATGAGCAGTTCTTC. Translating gives CASSLAGGASYNEQFF. The chain recombines TRBV5-1 with TRBJ2-1; tentatively, D is TRBD1 or TRBD2 (7 bases each). CDR1 is SGHRS, CDR2 YFSETQ, per germline. Trimming stripped 0 bases from V and 1 base from J, with 11 bases between. The CDR3 is made up of 16 amino acids.

This chain links TRBV7-2 with TRBJ1-5; no reliable D call. The germline gives CDR1 SGHTA, CDR2 FQGNSA. The length of the CDR3 is 15 residues. Deletions cut 7 bases from V and 1 base from J, with 14 bases between. Written as DNA, the CDR3 is TGTGCCAGCACTACAGTGGCGGGCAGCAATCAGCCCCAGCATTTT. Protein product: CASTTVAGSNQPQHF.

The chain recombines TRBV7-2 with TRBJ1-4; D is uncertain. The CDR3 loop spans 13 amino acids. V shed 6 bases and J shed 5 bases, with 10 bases lying between them. Germline V CDR1 and CDR2: SGHTA, FQGNSA. The CDR3 sequence is CASSPRFNEKLFF. In DNA, the CDR3 is TGTGCCAGCAGTCCGAGGTTCAATGAAAAACTGTTTTTT. The whole variable domain, remainder taken from reference TRBV7-2 and TRBJ1-4, is GAGVSQSPSNKVTEKGKDVELRCDPISGHTALYWYRQSLGQGLEFLIYFQGNSAPDKSGLPSDRFSAERTGGSVSTLTIQRTQQEDSAVYLCASSPRFNEKLFFGSGTQLSVL.